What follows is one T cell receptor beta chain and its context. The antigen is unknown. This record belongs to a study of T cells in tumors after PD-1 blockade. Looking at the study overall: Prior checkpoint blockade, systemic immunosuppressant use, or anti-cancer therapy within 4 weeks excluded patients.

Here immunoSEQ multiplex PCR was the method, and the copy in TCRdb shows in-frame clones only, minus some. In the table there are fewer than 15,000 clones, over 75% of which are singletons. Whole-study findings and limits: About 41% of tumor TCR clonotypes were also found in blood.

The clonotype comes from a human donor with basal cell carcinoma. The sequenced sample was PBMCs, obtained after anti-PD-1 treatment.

The CDR3 coding sequence is TGTGCCATCAGTGACCAAGCGGGGACCTACGAGCAGTACTTC. Translated: CAISDQAGTYEQYF. J is TRBJ2-7 and V is TRBV10-3, with 7 positions matching TRBD2. V was pared by 3 bases and J by 2 bases, with 4 bases of the junction left unmatched. Germline CDR1 and CDR2: ENHRY and SYGVKD. The CDR3 has 14 residues.